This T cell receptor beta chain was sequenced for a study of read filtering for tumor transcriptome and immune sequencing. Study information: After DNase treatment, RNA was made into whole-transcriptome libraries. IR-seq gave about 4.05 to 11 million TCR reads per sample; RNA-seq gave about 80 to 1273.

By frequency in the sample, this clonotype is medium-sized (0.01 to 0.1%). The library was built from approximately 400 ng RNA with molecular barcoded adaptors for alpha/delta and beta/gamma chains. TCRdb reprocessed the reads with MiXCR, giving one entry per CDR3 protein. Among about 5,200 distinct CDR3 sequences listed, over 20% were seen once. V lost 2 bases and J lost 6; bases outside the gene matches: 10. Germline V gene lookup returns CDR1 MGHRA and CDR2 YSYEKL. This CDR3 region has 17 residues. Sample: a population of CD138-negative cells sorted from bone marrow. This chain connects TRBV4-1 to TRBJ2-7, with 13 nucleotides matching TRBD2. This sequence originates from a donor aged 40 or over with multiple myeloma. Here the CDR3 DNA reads TGCGCCAGCAGCCAAATACTCCCGGGACTAGCGGGACCCGAGCAGTACTTC. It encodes CASSQILPGLAGPEQYF.